This record covers a single TCR beta chain. Its specificity is not known. This sample stems from a study of T cells after yellow fever vaccination. Study outcomes and limitations: Post-booster reappearance was seen for most primary-vaccination clones (about 96% CD4, around 90% CD8). The secondary T-cell response peaked on day 5, not day 15, but was weaker.

Each CDR3 protein gets one entry after TCRdb re-called the 5' RACE reads with MiXCR. Among some 300,000 distinct CDR3 sequences, approximately 8% were seen once, and the ten largest hold roughly a sixth. This material consisted of PBMCs, taken about 41 days after the first yellow fever vaccination. This clonotype was obtained from a man between 18 and 29 years old who received the YFV17D yellow fever vaccine.

CDR3 sequence: CASSHRPPQGAFYEQYV. CDR3 nucleotides: TGTGCCAGCAGCCACCGGCCCCCGCAGGGGGCTTTTTACGAGCAGTACGTC. The chain combines TRBV14 with TRBJ2-7; TRBD1 aligns across 8 bases. Germline V lookup: CDR1 SGHDN, CDR2 FVKESK. Trimming cost V 3 bases and J 4 bases; bases outside gene matches: 14. This CDR3 is 17 amino acids long.